The 11 T cell receptor beta chains listed next were all sequenced from one sample in a study of early T cells in non-severe SARS-CoV-2 infection. TCRdb reanalysed the 5' RACE reads using MiXCR and keeps one entry per CDR3 protein. Found here are around 33,000 distinct CDR3 sequences, approximately 5% of them singletons; the top ten hold approximately 8.5%. The sequencing input was whole blood. The receptors derive from an adult who was a healthcare worker with PCR-confirmed SARS-CoV-2 infection or an uninfected control (not recorded which).

V gene TRBV18 combines with J gene TRBJ1-2; D perhaps matches TRBD1 (6 bases). Looked up from germline, CDR1 is KGHSH and CDR2 is LQKENI. The length of the CDR3 is 14 residues. V lost 3 bases and J 0 bases, leaving 8 bases between the germline ends. The CDR3 nucleotides read TGTGCCAGCTCACCGGACAGATCTAACTATGGCTACACCTTC. Translation gives CASSPDRSNYGYTF.

This clonotype came up a few times. The rearrangement uses TRBV20-1 and TRBJ2-7; no clear D gene. This CDR3 region has 13 residues. The V gene lost 4 bases and the J gene lost 2 bases, with 12 bases spanning the gap. Germline V gene data show CDR1 as DFQATT and CDR2 as SNEGSKA (reference sequence). The CDR3 coding sequence is TGCAGTGCTAAATCCAGCGTGGCCTACGAGCAGTACTTC. Protein: CSAKSSVAYEQYF.

This clonotype was picked up many times. The CDR3: CSATVRHSGNTIYF. CDR3 nucleotides: TGCAGTGCTACAGTGAGGCACTCTGGAAACACCATATATTTT. The chain joins TRBV20-1 to TRBJ1-3; D is unclear. The germline gives CDR1 DFQATT, CDR2 SNEGSKA (reference sequence). V was clipped by 4 bases and J by 0 bases, with 10 bases between them. CDR3 length equals 14 residues.

This clonotype was detected a few times. The chain combines TRBV24-1 with TRBJ2-2, with 7 nucleotides matching TRBD1. Germline V gene lookup returns CDR1 KGHDR and CDR2 SFDVKD. V dropped 9 bases and J dropped 1; count of bases not matched to a gene: 4. CDR3 length: 14 residues. CDR3 residues: CATRRTGNTGELFF. CDR3 nucleotide sequence: TGTGCCACCCGACGGACAGGGAACACCGGGGAGCTGTTTTTT.

This clonotype was recorded at least ten times. This chain connects TRBV12-3 or TRBV12-4 to TRBJ1-1; 9 bases align to TRBD1. V trimming: 5 bases; J trimming: 4 bases; junction bases outside the gene matches: 5. This CDR3 is built from 14 residues. The CDR3 region is CASSTTGGSTEAFF. CDR3 nucleotides: TGTGCCAGCAGTACGACAGGGGGTAGCACTGAAGCTTTCTTT.

This clonotype was seen at least ten times. This chain links TRBV6-2 or TRBV6-3 with TRBJ1-1; D call uncertain. This CDR3 comprises 15 residues. From germline, CDR1 is MNHEY and CDR2 SVGEGT. With 0 bases removed from V and 5 bases from J, the gap between germline ends came to 13 bases. DNA of the CDR3: TGTGCCAGCAGTTACTCCCTGGAGGGAGGGACTGAAGCTTTCTTT. Protein sequence: CASSYSLEGGTEAFF.

This clonotype was seen only a few times. The V call is TRBV12-5, the J call TRBJ2-1, with TRBD2 matching over 13 bases. The CDR3 is 19 residues long. Trimming cost V 3 bases and J 0 bases; bases outside gene matches: 8. From germline, CDR1 is LGHNT and CDR2 FRNRAP. The CDR3 sequence: CASGFETSGGSSSYNEQFF. The CDR3 DNA follows: TGTGCTAGTGGTTTTGAGACTAGCGGGGGGTCAAGCTCCTACAATGAGCAGTTCTTC.

The J gene is TRBJ2-5, the V gene TRBV2; TRBD2 is a possible D gene (6 bases). V was trimmed by 2 bases and J by 5 bases, leaving 12 bases between them. There are 14 residues in the CDR3. Germline V gene lookup returns CDR1 SNHLY and CDR2 FYNNEI. The CDR3, as DNA: TGTGCCAGCAGTGAAAATTTAGGGAGGGAGACCCAGTACTTC. Translated: CASSENLGRETQYF.

This clonotype was recorded many times. The rearrangement joins TRBV12-3 or TRBV12-4 to TRBJ1-1; D ambiguous. The CDR3 runs to 13 residues. Trimming took 5 bases from V and 8 from J, leaving 15 bases between them. CDR3 region: CASSRLEGLEAFF. The CDR3 nucleotides read TGTGCCAGCAGTCGCCTAGAGGGCCTGGAAGCTTTCTTT.

This clonotype was picked up many times. The chain has TRBV28 and TRBJ2-7; 9 positions agree with TRBD1. V lost 8 bases, J lost 9 bases, and 11 bases stayed unmatched. CDR3 size: 13 residues. Germline CDR1 is MDHEN and CDR2 is SYDVKM. CDR3 sequence (DNA): TGTGCCAGCCGGACAGGGGTCCTACGGGGGCAGTACTTC. Amino acids: CASRTGVLRGQYF.

This clonotype was recorded many times. The chain uses TRBV7-2 and TRBJ2-2, with 10 bases matching TRBD2. The CDR3 loop spans 16 amino acids. The V and J ends lost 4 bases and 7 bases, in that order; junction bases with no gene match: 9. Germline V gene sequence: CDR1 SGHTA, CDR2 FQGNSA. The CDR3 sequence: CASSSQRGGHGGELFF. In DNA form, the CDR3 reads TGTGCCAGCAGCTCACAGCGGGGGGGCCACGGCGGGGAGCTGTTTTTT.